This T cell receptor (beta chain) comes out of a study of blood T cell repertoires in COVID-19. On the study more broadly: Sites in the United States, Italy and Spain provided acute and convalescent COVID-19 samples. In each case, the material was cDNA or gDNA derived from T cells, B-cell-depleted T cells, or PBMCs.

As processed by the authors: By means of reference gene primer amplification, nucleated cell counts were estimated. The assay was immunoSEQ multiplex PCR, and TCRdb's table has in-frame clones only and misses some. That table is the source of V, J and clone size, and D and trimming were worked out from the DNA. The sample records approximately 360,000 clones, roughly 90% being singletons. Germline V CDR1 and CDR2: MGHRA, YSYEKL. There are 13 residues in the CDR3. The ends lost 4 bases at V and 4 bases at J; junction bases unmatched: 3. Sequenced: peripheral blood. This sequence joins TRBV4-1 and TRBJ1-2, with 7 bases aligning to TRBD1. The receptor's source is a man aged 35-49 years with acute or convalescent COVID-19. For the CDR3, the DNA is TGCGCCAGCAGCCGGGGACAGATCTATGGCTACACCTTC. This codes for CASSRGQIYGYTF.